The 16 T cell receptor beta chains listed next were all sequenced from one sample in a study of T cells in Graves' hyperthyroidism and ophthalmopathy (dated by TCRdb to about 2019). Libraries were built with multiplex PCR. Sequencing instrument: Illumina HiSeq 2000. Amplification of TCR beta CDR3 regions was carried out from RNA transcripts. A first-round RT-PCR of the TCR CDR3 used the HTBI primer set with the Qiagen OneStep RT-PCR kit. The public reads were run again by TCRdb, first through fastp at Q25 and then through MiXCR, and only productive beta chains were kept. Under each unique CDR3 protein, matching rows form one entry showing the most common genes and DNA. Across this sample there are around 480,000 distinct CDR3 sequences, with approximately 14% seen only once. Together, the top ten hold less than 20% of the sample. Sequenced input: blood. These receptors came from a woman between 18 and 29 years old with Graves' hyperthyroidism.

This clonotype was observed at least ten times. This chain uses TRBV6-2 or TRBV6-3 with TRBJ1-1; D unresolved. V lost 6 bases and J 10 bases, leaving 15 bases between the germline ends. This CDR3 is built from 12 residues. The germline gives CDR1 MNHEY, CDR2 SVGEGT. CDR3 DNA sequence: TGTGCCAGCAGAACAGACGGTTCTAGAGCTTTCTTT. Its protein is CASRTDGSRAFF.

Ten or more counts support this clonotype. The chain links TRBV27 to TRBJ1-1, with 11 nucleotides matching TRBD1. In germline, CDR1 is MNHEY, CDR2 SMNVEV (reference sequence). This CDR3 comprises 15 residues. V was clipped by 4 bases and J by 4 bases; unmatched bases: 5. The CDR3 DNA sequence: TGTGCCAGCAGTTCCGGGGACAGGGGGGGCACTGAAGCTTTCTTT. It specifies CASSSGDRGGTEAFF.

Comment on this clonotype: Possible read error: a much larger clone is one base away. The CDR3 coding sequence is TGCAGCGTTGAAGGGCCCCCGAAATGGGGGAGCGGCTTGGAGATCCAGTACTTC. Encoded protein: CSVEGPPKWGSGLEIQYF. This sequence joins TRBV29-1 and TRBJ2-5; possibly TRBD1 or TRBD2 for D (5 bases each). The germline V gene encodes CDR1 SQVTM and CDR2 ANQGSEA. The CDR3 has 18 residues.

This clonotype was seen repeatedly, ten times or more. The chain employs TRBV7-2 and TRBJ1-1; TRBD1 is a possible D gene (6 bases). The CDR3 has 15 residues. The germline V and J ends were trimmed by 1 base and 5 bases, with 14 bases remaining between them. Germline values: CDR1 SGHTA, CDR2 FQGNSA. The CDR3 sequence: CASSLGPARGTEAFF. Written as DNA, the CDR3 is TGTGCCAGCAGCTTAGGGCCGGCCAGGGGTACTGAAGCTTTCTTT.

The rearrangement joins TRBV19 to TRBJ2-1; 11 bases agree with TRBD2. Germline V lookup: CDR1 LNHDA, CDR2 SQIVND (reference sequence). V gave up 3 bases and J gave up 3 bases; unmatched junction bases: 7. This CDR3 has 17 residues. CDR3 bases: TGTGCCAGTAGTATTTCGACGGGACTAGCGGTCTACAATGAGCAGTTCTTC. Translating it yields CASSISTGLAVYNEQFF.

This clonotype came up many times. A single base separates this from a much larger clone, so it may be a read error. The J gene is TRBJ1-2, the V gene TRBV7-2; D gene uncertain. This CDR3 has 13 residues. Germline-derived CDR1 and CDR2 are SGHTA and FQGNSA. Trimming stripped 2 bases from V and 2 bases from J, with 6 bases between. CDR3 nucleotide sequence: TGTGCCAGCAGCTTAAGGAGGAACTATGGCTACACCTTC. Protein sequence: CASSLRRNYGYTF.

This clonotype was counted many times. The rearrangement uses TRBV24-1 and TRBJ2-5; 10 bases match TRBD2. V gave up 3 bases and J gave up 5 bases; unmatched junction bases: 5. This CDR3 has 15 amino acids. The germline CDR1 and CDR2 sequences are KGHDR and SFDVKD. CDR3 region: CATSDPSGSYETQYF. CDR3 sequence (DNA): TGTGCCACCAGTGATCCTAGCGGGAGTTATGAGACCCAGTACTTC.

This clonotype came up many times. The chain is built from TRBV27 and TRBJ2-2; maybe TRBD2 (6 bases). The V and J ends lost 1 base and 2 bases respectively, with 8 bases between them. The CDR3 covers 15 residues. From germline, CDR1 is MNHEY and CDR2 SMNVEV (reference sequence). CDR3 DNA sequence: TGTGCCAGCAGTTTATTCGGGACTAACACCGGGGAGCTGTTTTTT. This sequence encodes CASSLFGTNTGELFF.

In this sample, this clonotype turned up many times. As DNA, the CDR3 is TGTGCCAGCACCCTTACAGCGGGAGTGACTAGCACAGATACGCAGTATTTT. This translates into CASTLTAGVTSTDTQYF. The gene calls are TRBV9 and TRBJ2-3; TRBD2 matches 8 bases. From germline, CDR1 is SGDLS and CDR2 YYNGEE. J gave up 0 bases and V 6 bases, and 12 bases lay outside the gene matches. This CDR3 region has 17 residues.

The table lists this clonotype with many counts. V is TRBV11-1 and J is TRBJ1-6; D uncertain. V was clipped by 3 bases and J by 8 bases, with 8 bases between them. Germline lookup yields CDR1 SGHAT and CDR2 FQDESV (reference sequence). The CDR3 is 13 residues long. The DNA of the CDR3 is TGTGCCAGCAGCTTTACAAGGGATTCACCCCTCCACTTT. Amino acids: CASSFTRDSPLHF.

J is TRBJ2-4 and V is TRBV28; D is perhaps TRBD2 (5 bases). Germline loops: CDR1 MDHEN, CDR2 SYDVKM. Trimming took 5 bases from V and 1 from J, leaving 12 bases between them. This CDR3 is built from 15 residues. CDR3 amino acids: CASSEIGEAKNIQYF. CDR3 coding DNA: TGTGCCAGCAGTGAGATTGGGGAGGCCAAAAACATTCAGTACTTC.

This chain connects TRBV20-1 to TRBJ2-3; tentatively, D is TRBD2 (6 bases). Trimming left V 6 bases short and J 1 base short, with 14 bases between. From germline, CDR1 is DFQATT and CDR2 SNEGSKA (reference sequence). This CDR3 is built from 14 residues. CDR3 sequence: CSAPEGQGTDTQYF. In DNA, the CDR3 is TGCAGTGCCCCGGAGGGCCAAGGCACAGATACGCAGTATTTT.

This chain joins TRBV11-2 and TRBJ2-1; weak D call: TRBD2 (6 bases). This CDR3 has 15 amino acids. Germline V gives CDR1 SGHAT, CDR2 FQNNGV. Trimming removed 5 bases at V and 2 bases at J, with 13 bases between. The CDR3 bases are TGTGCCAGCAGCACCGGGACTGGAACCTACAATGAGCAGTTCTTC. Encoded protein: CASSTGTGTYNEQFF.

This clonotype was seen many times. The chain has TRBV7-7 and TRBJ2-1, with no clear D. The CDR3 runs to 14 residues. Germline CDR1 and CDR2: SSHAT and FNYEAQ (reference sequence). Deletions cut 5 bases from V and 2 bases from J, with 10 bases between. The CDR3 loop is CASSPMRPYNEQFF. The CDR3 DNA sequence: TGTGCCAGCAGCCCTATGCGGCCCTACAATGAGCAGTTCTTC.

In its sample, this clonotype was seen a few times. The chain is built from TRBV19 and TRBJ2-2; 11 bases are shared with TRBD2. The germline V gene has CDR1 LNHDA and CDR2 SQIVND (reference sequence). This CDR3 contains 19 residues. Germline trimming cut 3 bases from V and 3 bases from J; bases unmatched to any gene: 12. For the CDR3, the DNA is TGTGCCAGTAGTATCGAAGGTGGTAGCGGGAGGGCCGACACCGGGGAGCTGTTTTTT. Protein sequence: CASSIEGGSGRADTGELFF. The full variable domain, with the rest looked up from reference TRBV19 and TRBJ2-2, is DGGITQSPKYLFRKEGQNVTLSCEQNLNHDAMYWYRQDPGQGLRLIYYSQIVNDFQKGDIAEGYSVSREKKESFPLTVTSAQKNPTAFYLCASSIEGGSGRADTGELFFGEGSRLTVL.

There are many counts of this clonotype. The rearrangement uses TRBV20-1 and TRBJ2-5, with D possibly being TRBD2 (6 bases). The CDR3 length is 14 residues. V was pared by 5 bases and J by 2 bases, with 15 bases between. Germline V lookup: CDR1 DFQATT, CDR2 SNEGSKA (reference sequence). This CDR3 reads CSALLRLAQETQYF. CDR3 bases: TGCAGTGCTCTCCTCCGGCTAGCGCAAGAGACCCAGTACTTC.